One sample yielded the 27 T cell receptor beta chains listed below, sequenced in a study of Graves' ophthalmopathy and Graves' hyperthyroidism. RNA transcripts were the source from which TCR beta CDR3 regions were amplified. HTBI primers served in a first-round RT-PCR, which a second-round multiplex PCR followed. Each CDR3 protein gets one entry after TCRdb re-called the multiplex PCR reads with MiXCR. The sample contains around 1,000,000 distinct CDR3 sequences, roughly 35% of which appear only once. The sample taken for sequencing was peripheral blood or thyroid tissue (not recorded which). The source is an adult man with Graves' hyperthyroidism.

The genes are TRBV6-2 or TRBV6-3 and TRBJ2-5, with D perhaps matching TRBD1 (6 bases). The CDR3 runs 16 residues. Trimming cost V 2 bases and J 2 bases, with 15 bases left between them. From germline, CDR1 is MNHEY and CDR2 SVGEGT. The CDR3 sequence is CASSYDLQGQQETQYF. CDR3 DNA sequence: TGTGCCAGCAGTTACGACCTACAGGGCCAACAAGAGACCCAGTACTTC.

This clonotype was counted a single time. A much larger clone lies a single base off, so this may be a read error. For the CDR3, the DNA is TGTGCCATCGGCTTTATCGCGGACACCGGGGAGCTGTTTTTT. This translates into CAIGFIADTGELFF. The chain recombines TRBV10-3 with TRBJ2-2; D not resolved. The CDR3 contains 14 residues. The V and J ends lost 8 bases and 3 bases respectively, with 13 bases between them. The germline gives CDR1 ENHRY, CDR2 SYGVKD.

The chain links TRBV12-3 or TRBV12-4 to TRBJ1-1, with D possibly being TRBD1 (6 bases). The CDR3 has 15 residues. The V gene lost 1 base and the J gene lost 6 bases, with 15 bases spanning the gap. CDR3 coding DNA: TGTGCCAGCAGTTTAGACAGGGTTGGAATCCCTGAAGCTTTCTTT. It specifies CASSLDRVGIPEAFF.

For this clonotype: One junction end does not reproduce the germline sequence, and a read error may be involved. J is TRBJ1-2 and V is TRBV25-1, with D perhaps TRBD1 (5 bases). The CDR3 runs 15 residues. Germline V gives CDR1 MGHDK, CDR2 SYGVNS. The CDR3 spells CACSAPSRDDYGYTF. For the CDR3, the DNA is TGTGCCTGCAGTGCCCCGTCCAGGGACGACTATGGCTACACCTTC.

The V gene is TRBV4-3, the J gene TRBJ1-5; D is uncertain. CDR3 size: 14 residues. The germline V and J ends were trimmed by 1 base and 4 bases, with 8 bases remaining between them. Germline values: CDR1 LGHNA, CDR2 YSLEER. The CDR3 spells CASSQVVQNQPQHF. CDR3 nucleotides: TGCGCCAGCAGCCAAGTTGTCCAGAATCAGCCCCAGCATTTT.

This clonotype has at least ten counts. V gene TRBV2 combines with J gene TRBJ1-1; 7 bases are shared with TRBD1. The trim removed 7 bases at V and 5 bases at J, leaving 7 bases unmatched. The germline V gene has CDR1 SNHLY and CDR2 FYNNEI. The CDR3 spans 13 residues. The CDR3: CASTLGRGTEAFF. Here the CDR3 DNA reads TGTGCCAGCACCCTAGGCAGGGGGACTGAAGCTTTCTTT.

This clonotype was seen more than once but under ten times. The chain combines TRBV5-6 with TRBJ2-5; no clear D. CDR3 length: 14 amino acids. Per the germline V gene, CDR1 is SGHDT and CDR2 is YYEEEE. The V end lost 4 bases, the J end lost 1 base, and 11 bases lay between the germline ends. CDR3 protein: CASSGDLFQETQYF. Written as DNA, the CDR3 is TGTGCCAGCAGCGGGGATCTCTTCCAAGAGACCCAGTACTTC.

This clonotype was seen only a few times. J is TRBJ2-1 and V is TRBV25-1; D possibly matches TRBD1 or TRBD2 (5 bases each). Germline loops: CDR1 MGHDK, CDR2 SYGVNS. V was clipped by 1 base and J by 8 bases, with 6 bases between them. The CDR3 consists of 12 residues. The CDR3 DNA is TGTGCCAGCAGTGAATTGGGGGATGAGCAGTTCTTC. Translated, it gives CASSELGDEQFF. Full variable domain (missing parts from reference TRBV25-1 and TRBJ2-1): EADIYQTPRYLVIGTGKKITLECSQTMGHDKMYWYQQDPGMELHLIHYSYGVNSTEKGDLSSESTVSRIRTEHFPLTLESARPSHTSQYLCASSELGDEQFFGPGTRLTVL.

This clonotype came up many times. The chain uses TRBV7-9 and TRBJ2-5; 11 bases line up with TRBD2. The length of the CDR3 is 15 residues. Germline V gives CDR1 SEHNR, CDR2 FQNEAQ (reference sequence). Unmatched junction bases numbered 6, after V lost 5 bases and J lost 4 bases. CDR3 nucleotides: TGTGCCAGCAGCCCCCTCCTAGCGGGGGGAGAGACCCAGTACTTC. This encodes CASSPLLAGGETQYF.

The V and J genes are TRBV11-2 and TRBJ2-2; the D gene is possibly TRBD2 (6 bases). This CDR3 comprises 14 residues. Germline-derived CDR1 and CDR2 are SGHAT and FQNNGV. The germline V and J ends were trimmed by 2 bases and 9 bases, with 13 bases remaining between them. CDR3 protein: CASSLFAGTRELFF. CDR3 DNA: TGTGCCAGCAGCTTATTTGCGGGAACCCGGGAGCTGTTTTTT. The full variable domain, rest sourced from reference TRBV11-2 and TRBJ2-2, is EAGVAQSPRYKIIEKRQSVAFWCNPISGHATLYWYQQILGQGPKLLIQFQNNGVVDDSQLPKDRFSAERLKGVDSTLKIQPAKLEDSAVYLCASSLFAGTRELFFGEGSRLTVL.

This sequence joins TRBV12-3 or TRBV12-4 and TRBJ2-2, with TRBD2 matching over 9 bases. This CDR3 is 17 amino acids long. V lost 8 bases, J lost 4 bases, and 14 bases stayed unmatched. The DNA of the CDR3 is TGTGCCAGCGGCGGGCTAGCGGGGAATGGTGTCACCGGGGAGCTGTTTTTT. The encoded protein is CASGGLAGNGVTGELFF.

This clonotype was observed many times. The chain couples TRBV7-2 to TRBJ2-5; 13 nucleotides agree with TRBD2. Germline loops: CDR1 SGHTA, CDR2 FQGNSA. V dropped 0 bases and J dropped 13; count of bases not matched to a gene: 5. The CDR3 has 14 amino acids. This CDR3 reads CASSLAPGTSGMYF. CDR3 bases: TGTGCCAGCAGCTTAGCGCCCGGGACTAGCGGGATGTACTTC.

Of note for this clonotype: One end of the junction fails to match germline, which may point to a read error. This chain links TRBV10-2 with TRBJ2-7; the D is unclear. CDR1 and CDR2 (germline): WSHSY, SAAADI. This CDR3 is built from 16 residues. In DNA form, the CDR3 reads TGTGCCAGCAGTTACCCGGAAGCTGGAGATACCTACGAGCAGTACTTC. Its protein is CASSYPEAGDTYEQYF.

This clonotype has at least ten counts. At one end the junction does not follow the germline gene, possibly because of a read error. The gene calls are TRBV7-8 and TRBJ2-5; D is unclear. CDR3 length equals 14 residues. Looked up from germline, CDR1 is SGHVS and CDR2 is FQNEAQ. Here the CDR3 reads CASRLGEYQETQYF. The CDR3 DNA is TGTGCCAGCAGATTAGGAGAGTACCAAGAGACCCAGTACTTC.

The chain links TRBV19 to TRBJ1-2; 8 bases are a match to TRBD1. V dropped 3 bases and J dropped 2; count of bases not matched to a gene: 5. The CDR3 is 15 amino acids. CDR1 and CDR2 from the germline V gene are LNHDA and SQIVND (reference sequence). This chain's CDR3 is CASSIQGAGNYGYTF. CDR3 coding DNA: TGTGCCAGTAGTATTCAGGGGGCGGGGAACTATGGCTACACCTTC.

This clonotype turned up a few times. The chain carries TRBV6-6 and TRBJ1-6; D ambiguous. The CDR3 is made up of 13 amino acids. V was cut by 2 bases and J by 9 bases, with 8 bases left in between. CDR1 MNHNY and CDR2 SVGAGI come from the germline V gene (reference sequence). CDR3 in amino acids: CASSYTSSSPLHF. CDR3 bases: TGTGCCAGCAGTTACACCTCAAGTTCACCCCTCCACTTT.

The V gene is TRBV20-1, the J gene TRBJ1-2, with D perhaps TRBD1 (5 bases). The length of the CDR3 is 11 residues. Looked up from germline, CDR1 is DFQATT and CDR2 is SNEGSKA (reference sequence). With 8 bases removed from V and 2 bases from J, the gap between germline ends came to 9 bases. The CDR3 protein is CSLRQNYGYTF. The CDR3 DNA reads TGCAGTTTGAGACAGAACTATGGCTACACCTTC.

The sample holds many counts of this clonotype. V usage is TRBV10-3 and J usage is TRBJ2-7; D may be TRBD2 (6 bases). Germline lookup yields CDR1 ENHRY and CDR2 SYGVKD. This CDR3 is 14 amino acids long. The V end lost 6 bases, the J end lost 1 base, and 13 bases lay between the germline ends. The CDR3 nucleotides are TGTGCCATCAGCCCGGCAGGGAGGTCCTACGAGCAGTACTTC. This translates into CAISPAGRSYEQYF.

In DNA form, the CDR3 reads TGTGCCACCAGCAGGCAAGGGGGTGATAATGAAAAACTGTTTTTT. Encoded protein: CATSRQGGDNEKLFF. The chain recombines TRBV24-1 with TRBJ1-4; tentatively, D is TRBD1 (6 bases). Trimming left V 7 bases short and J 4 bases short, with 15 bases between. This CDR3 region has 15 residues. Germline V gives CDR1 KGHDR, CDR2 SFDVKD.

V and J are TRBV13 and TRBJ1-6, with D tentatively TRBD1 (5 bases). CDR1 is PRHDT, CDR2 FYEKMQ, per germline (reference sequence). V lost 4 bases and J lost 9, with 13 bases in between. The length of the CDR3 is 14 residues. As DNA, the CDR3 is TGTGCCAGCAGCTCAAGGGCGGGGGGTTCACCCCTCCACTTT. Translated, it gives CASSSRAGGSPLHF.

This rearrangement joins TRBV19 to TRBJ1-1, with D unresolved. The germline CDR1 and CDR2 sequences are LNHDA and SQIVND (reference sequence). There are 13 residues in the CDR3. V was cut by 5 bases and J by 7 bases, with 14 bases left in between. The CDR3, as DNA: TGTGCCAGTAGTTTGGGAGCCGGGGATGAAGCTTTCTTT. This codes for CASSLGAGDEAFF.

In its sample, this clonotype was seen many times. This chain joins TRBV6-5 and TRBJ2-7, with no clear D. The germline V gene has CDR1 MNHEY and CDR2 SVGAGI. The CDR3 has 13 residues. Trimming stripped 2 bases from V and 4 bases from J, with 9 bases between. The CDR3 loop is CASSYGRVYEQYF. CDR3 sequence (DNA): TGTGCCAGCAGTTACGGACGGGTATACGAGCAGTACTTC.

CDR3 amino acids: CATSDNRDSPLHF. CDR3 sequence (DNA): TGTGCCACCAGTGACAACAGGGACTCACCCCTCCACTTT. The V and J genes are TRBV24-1 and TRBJ1-6; D possibly corresponds to TRBD1 (6 bases). The germline V gene encodes CDR1 KGHDR and CDR2 SFDVKD. Trimming took 4 bases from V and 10 from J, leaving 10 bases between them. The CDR3 runs to 13 residues.

The chain combines TRBV6-1 with TRBJ2-3; D is ambiguous. Germline CDR1 reads MNHNS; CDR2 reads SASEGT. The V gene lost 7 bases and the J gene lost 0 bases, with 11 bases spanning the gap. The CDR3 extends over 14 amino acids. The CDR3 reads CASKQLASTDTQYF. CDR3 DNA sequence: TGTGCCAGCAAGCAGCTTGCGAGCACAGATACGCAGTATTTT.

This clonotype was detected only a few times. J is TRBJ2-7 and V is TRBV19; tentative D call: TRBD1 (5 bases). Germline V gene lookup returns CDR1 LNHDA and CDR2 SQIVND (reference sequence). Trimming left V 6 bases short and J 0 bases short, with 15 bases between. The length of the CDR3 is 15 residues. The CDR3 loop is CASSLVTDNSYEQYF. DNA for the CDR3: TGTGCCAGTAGCCTAGTGACAGATAACTCCTACGAGCAGTACTTC.

This clonotype was counted at least ten times. The chain has TRBV24-1 and TRBJ1-6; a possible D gene is TRBD1 (5 bases). V lost 7 bases to trimming and J lost 4 bases, with 10 bases between them. Germline V gene sequence: CDR1 KGHDR, CDR2 SFDVKD. The CDR3 is made up of 14 amino acids. CDR3 residues: CATSGGVYNSPLHF. The CDR3 coding sequence is TGTGCCACCAGCGGGGGTGTTTATAATTCACCCCTCCACTTT.

This clonotype was seen many times. This sequence joins TRBV20-1 and TRBJ2-7; 9 bases match TRBD1. CDR1 DFQATT and CDR2 SNEGSKA come from the germline V gene (reference sequence). Unmatched junction bases numbered 7, after V lost 5 bases and J lost 2 bases. CDR3 length: 14 residues. CDR3 residues: CSARFRQGAYEQYF. CDR3 in DNA: TGCAGTGCTCGATTCCGACAGGGGGCCTACGAGCAGTACTTC.